Listed below are T cell receptor beta chains from one sample, sequenced in a study of blood T cell repertoires in COVID-19. TCRdb keeps only in-frame clones here, not all; method: immunoSEQ multiplex PCR. The table records 200,000 to 250,000 clones, 80% of them present only once. Sequencing was performed on PBMCs or T cells enriched from blood (not recorded which). The receptor set was obtained from a woman aged 40 to 49 with acute COVID-19. CDR3s include the opening cysteine and the closing phenylalanine or tryptophan. A D gene is named only where the DNA matches it firmly. A clone size is listed for some rows: how often the clone was seen (once, few, many), or a class if it is expanded.

j_gene: TRBJ1-4; abundance: -; len: 15; v_gene: TRBV7-2; d_gene: TRBD1; CDR3aa: CASSLSGTGWEKLFF; CDR3nt: TGTGCCAGCAGCTTAAGTGGGACAGGGTGGGAAAAACTGTTTTTT
j_gene: TRBJ1-6; abundance: few; len: 14; v_gene: TRBV7-8; d_gene: -; CDR3aa: CASSTRGYNSPLHF; CDR3nt: TGTGCCAGCAGCACCCGGGGCTATAATTCACCCCTCCACTTT
j_gene: TRBJ1-1; abundance: -; len: 12; v_gene: TRBV12-3/TRBV12-4; d_gene: -; CDR3aa: CASRPGGTEAFF; CDR3nt: TGTGCCAGCAGGCCCGGAGGTACTGAAGCTTTCTTT
j_gene: TRBJ2-3; abundance: -; len: 14; v_gene: TRBV6-2/TRBV6-3; d_gene: TRBD2; CDR3aa: CASTPGTSGGGQYF; CDR3nt: TGTGCCAGCACCCCCGGGACTAGCGGGGGGGGGCAGTATTTT
j_gene: TRBJ1-1; abundance: -; len: 16; v_gene: TRBV7-2; d_gene: TRBD1; CDR3aa: CASSSGSQGIGTEAFF; CDR3nt: TGTGCCAGCAGCTCTGGTTCACAGGGGATAGGCACTGAAGCTTTCTTT
j_gene: TRBJ1-2; abundance: -; len: 16; v_gene: TRBV9; d_gene: -; CDR3aa: CASSAPRNQANYGYTF; CDR3nt: TGTGCCAGCAGCGCCCCGCGGAACCAAGCCAACTATGGCTACACCTTC
j_gene: TRBJ2-3; abundance: -; len: 14; v_gene: TRBV2; d_gene: TRBD1; CDR3aa: CASSYGQGTDTQYF; CDR3nt: TGTGCCAGCAGTTATGGACAGGGGACAGATACGCAGTATTTT
j_gene: TRBJ1-6; abundance: -; len: 13; v_gene: TRBV2; d_gene: TRBD1; CDR3aa: CASSVGGRVPLHF; CDR3nt: TGTGCCAGCAGTGTAGGGGGCAGAGTACCCCTCCACTTT
j_gene: TRBJ1-6; abundance: -; len: 15; v_gene: TRBV6-5; d_gene: -; CDR3aa: CASSYSRSPNSPLHF; CDR3nt: TGTGCCAGCAGTTACTCGAGGTCCCCTAATTCACCCCTCCACTTT
j_gene: TRBJ1-1; abundance: few; len: 14; v_gene: TRBV5-1; d_gene: -; CDR3aa: CASSDAGGVTEAFF; CDR3nt: TGCGCCAGCAGCGACGCGGGCGGGGTCACTGAAGCTTTCTTT